A selection of T cell receptor beta chains follows, all from one sample in a study of blood T cells in healthy people across ages. One entry per CDR3 protein, called by TCRdb with MiXCR from the 5' RACE reads. The sample shows 700,000 to 950,000 distinct CDR3 sequences, roughly 50% of them seen only once. The sequenced material came from blood. These receptor sequences come from a man aged 25 to 40 in good health. CDR3s include the opening cysteine and the closing phenylalanine or tryptophan. The D gene is left open where the match is weak. Size values are once, few and many counts, or a class for expanded clones, and some rows have none.

j_call clone_size d_call v_call cdr3_nt cdr3_aa
TRBJ1-5 - TRBD1 TRBV2 TGTGCCAGCAGTGGGGACAGGGGATCGGCGCCCCAGCATTTT CASSGDRGSAPQHF
TRBJ2-3 few TRBD1 TRBV7-9 TGTGCCAGCAGCCTAGCTCTACCGACAGGGGGCAAAGGTACGCAGTATTTT CASSLALPTGGKGTQYF
TRBJ1-2 few - TRBV29-1 TGCAGCGTTGGGGTCAGCACCTATGGCTACACCTTC CSVGVSTYGYTF
TRBJ2-1 - - TRBV12-3/TRBV12-4 TGTGCCAGCAGTTTCTCCTCCCGGGACTACAATGAGCAGTTCTTC CASSFSSRDYNEQFF
TRBJ2-1 - TRBD2 TRBV7-9 TGTGCCAGCAGCCCCCCCGGGAGCGGGGGGGACAATGAGCAGTTCTTC CASSPPGSGGDNEQFF
TRBJ2-7 - - TRBV5-1 TGCGCCAGCAGCTTTTCGGGTTCGAGCTCCTACGAGCAGTACTTC CASSFSGSSSYEQYF
TRBJ1-2 once - TRBV12-3/TRBV12-4 TGTGCCAGCACCCGGGGTGGGGGCTATGGCTACACCTTC CASTRGGGYGYTF
TRBJ1-5 few - TRBV6-6 TGTGCCAGCAGAAGAGGGGCTAGCAATCAGCCCCAGCATTTT CASRRGASNQPQHF
TRBJ2-7 - TRBD2 TRBV15 TGTGCCACCAGCAGAGCCAGACTAGCGGGAGAATCCGAGCAGTACTTC CATSRARLAGESEQYF
TRBJ2-1 few TRBD1 TRBV3-1 TGTGCCAGCAGCTCACCTTGGACAGGGATGTACAATGAGCAGTTCTTC CASSSPWTGMYNEQFF
TRBJ2-6 - - TRBV10-3 TGTGCCATCAGTGAGCCGGGGTCTGGGGCCAACGTCCTGACTTTC CAISEPGSGANVLTF
TRBJ2-3 - - TRBV7-9 TGTGCCAGCAGACCAGGGGCGAGGCTGATAGATACGCAGTATTTT CASRPGARLIDTQYF
TRBJ2-7 - - TRBV7-2 TGTGCCAGCAGCTTAGTCCAGGGTGGTACGGGTGAGCAGTACTTC CASSLVQGGTGEQYF
TRBJ2-7 few - TRBV29-1 TGCAGCGTACGGTGGGGGCTGGAAGAGCAGTACTTC CSVRWGLEEQYF
TRBJ1-2 - TRBD1 TRBV29-1 TGCAGCGTTGCCGGGGGACAGGGGTTGCTAGACGGCTACACCTTC CSVAGGQGLLDGYTF
TRBJ2-5 - - TRBV10-3 TGTGCCATCAGTGGGGGACAACCGGAGACTCAGTACTTC CAISGGQPETQYF
TRBJ2-1 few - TRBV28 TGTGCCAGCAGGGGTACTGGGAATGAGCAGTTCTTC CASRGTGNEQFF